This record looks at one T cell receptor (beta chain) sequence and its context. Its antigen is still unknown. Base qualities are not recorded, but no much larger clone differs from it by a single base. The sample originates from a study of T cell changes during pregnancy in multiple sclerosis (dated by TCRdb to the late 2010s). Concerning the study at large: The study looked at changes in the T cell repertoire across pregnancy in women with multiple sclerosis.

To prepare the library, the immunoSEQ multiplex PCR assay was applied. TCRdb's version of the immuneACCESS table is confined to in-frame rearrangements and falls short of the full clone set. An unresolved V gene accounts for under half of the shortfall where checked; the remainder is of unknown origin. In all, the sample holds roughly 70,000 clones, and about nine tenths of those were seen once. The ten largest clones add up to more than 1.4% of the sample. V is cut back by 3 bases and J by 4 bases, with 11 bases in the junction unmatched. Its CDR3 holds 16 amino acids, cysteine through phenylalanine. The CDR3 DNA has 48 bases and is translated from base 1. Reading the germline V gene gives CDR1 SGHDT and CDR2 YYEEEE.

Sequencing used peripheral blood, obtained in the third trimester of pregnancy. The source is a female donor with multiple sclerosis, enrolled in a pregnancy study. The chain uses TRBV5-6 and TRBJ2-5; 8 bases in between match TRBD2. The encoded CDR3 is CASSSILAGGGETQYF. DNA sequence: TGTGCCAGCAGCTCTATCCTCGCGGGGGGCGGAGAGACCCAGTACTTC.